This T cell receptor beta chain was sequenced in a study of blood T cell repertoires in COVID-19. Overall study context: Acute and convalescent COVID-19 specimens originated in the United States, Italy and Spain. T cells, B-cell-depleted T cells, or PBMCs supplied cDNA or gDNA.

Trimming took 1 base from V and 2 from J, leaving 3 bases between them. The germline gives CDR1 SEHNR, CDR2 FQNEAQ (reference sequence). The CDR3 extends over 13 amino acids. The table lists this clone with a count of one. Original handling: Nucleated cell counts were estimated from reference gene primer amplification. The assay was immunoSEQ multiplex PCR, and TCRdb's table has in-frame clones only and misses some. D and trimming were read from the DNA, whereas the V and J calls and clone size are those reported in that table. The sample lists 26,000 or so clones, about 90% seen once, with 2.5% to 3.5% in the top ten.

The origin of this receptor is a human donor in a cohort sampled during active COVID-19. Material: peripheral blood. The rearrangement links TRBV7-9 to TRBJ2-1, with D unresolved. The CDR3 DNA is TGTGCCAGCAGCTTAGACACCTACAATGAGCAGTTCTTC. Residues: CASSLDTYNEQFF.